The 5 T cell receptor beta chains in this list originate from one sample, sequenced in a study of human T cells and chemical hapten exposure. Each CDR3 protein is one row after TCRdb ran MiXCR on the RACE reads. The data contain about 71,000 distinct CDR3 sequences, 7.5% to 10% of them singletons. Specified time point: patch test 1, 2 weeks after DPC sensitization. The treatment here: therapeutic diphenylcyclopropenone sensitization with weekly scalp DPC. The sample consisted of whole blood, taken in connection with sensitization to the hapten diphenylcyclopropenone (DPC). The receptors were sampled from a woman aged 40 to 50 with alopecia areata. Some clones in this sample may be carry-over from other donors' samples.

This clonotype occurred many times. The chain carries TRBV9 and TRBJ1-1; 7 bases map to TRBD1. The ends lost 0 bases at V and 0 bases at J; junction bases unmatched: 5. The CDR3 runs 16 residues. The germline CDR1 and CDR2 sequences are SGDLS and YYNGEE. This chain's CDR3 is CASSVGSTGLNTEAFF. Written as DNA, the CDR3 is TGTGCCAGCAGCGTAGGTTCGACAGGGTTGAACACTGAAGCTTTCTTT.

This clonotype appeared many times. V is TRBV5-5 and J is TRBJ1-2, with 7 bases identical to TRBD1. The CDR3 runs to 15 residues. In germline, CDR1 is SGHKS, CDR2 YYEKEE (reference sequence). J gave up 1 base and V 3 bases, and 6 bases lay outside the gene matches. CDR3 coding DNA: TGTGCCAGCAGCTACTATCAGGGGGATAACTATGGCTACACCTTC. This gives the protein CASSYYQGDNYGYTF.

The rearrangement links TRBV7-2 to TRBJ2-1; D gene uncertain. The CDR3 runs to 15 residues. CDR1 is SGHTA, CDR2 FQGNSA, per germline. Trimming shortened V by 2 bases and J by 0 bases, and 8 bases separated the two germline ends. The CDR3: CASSLRADSYNEQFF. CDR3 nucleotide sequence: TGTGCCAGCAGCTTACGGGCAGACTCCTACAATGAGCAGTTCTTC.

This clonotype was counted ten times or more. This rearrangement joins TRBV29-1 to TRBJ1-1; a weak D match, TRBD1 (6 bases). V was trimmed by 7 bases and J by 1 base, leaving 10 bases between them. The CDR3 runs 12 residues. Looked up from germline, CDR1 is SQVTM and CDR2 is ANQGSEA. CDR3 sequence: CSGEGQNTEAFF. In DNA form, the CDR3 reads TGCAGCGGCGAGGGACAGAACACTGAAGCTTTCTTT.

This clonotype was counted between two and nine times. This chain connects TRBV29-1 to TRBJ1-2, with 7 nucleotides matching TRBD1. V was clipped by 7 bases and J by 5 bases; unmatched bases: 7. CDR3 length: 12 amino acids. The germline gives CDR1 SQVTM, CDR2 ANQGSEA. For the CDR3, the DNA is TGCAGCGCGGGACTACAGGGGTATGGCTACACCTTC. Translation gives CSAGLQGYGYTF.